Each of the 20 T cell receptor beta chains below was sequenced from the same sample in a study of T cells in Graves' hyperthyroidism and ophthalmopathy. The TCR beta CDR3 regions underwent amplification using RNA transcripts as the source. TCR CDR3 regions were first amplified by RT-PCR with HTBI primers. MiXCR, applied by TCRdb to the multiplex PCR reads, yields one record per CDR3 protein. The sample includes 600,000 to 650,000 distinct CDR3 sequences, 20% to 25% of them seen just once. The sequenced sample consisted of blood. The receptors derive from a man aged 25 to 40 with Graves' ophthalmopathy.

This clonotype has just a few counts. A much larger clone lies one base from this, so it may be a read error. J is TRBJ2-7 and V is TRBV5-1, with 8 bases fitting TRBD2. CDR1 and CDR2 from the germline V gene are SGHRS and YFSETQ. V trimming: 6 bases; J trimming: 2 bases; junction bases outside the gene matches: 10. The CDR3 contains 15 residues. CDR3: CASNPFGAGAYEQYF. The CDR3 DNA reads TGCGCCAGCAACCCGTTTGGAGCGGGAGCCTACGAGCAGTACTTC. The entire variable domain, with the rest obtained from reference TRBV5-1 and TRBJ2-7, is as follows: KAGVTQTPRYLIKTRGQQVTLSCSPISGHRSVSWYQQTPGQGLQFLFEYFSETQRNKGNFPGRFSGRQFSNSRSEMNVSTLELGDSALYLCASNPFGAGAYEQYFGPGTRLTVT.

The chain employs TRBV14 and TRBJ1-4; D uncertain. Trimming removed 5 bases from V and 5 bases from J, with 12 bases in between. The germline V gene encodes CDR1 SGHDN and CDR2 FVKESK. There are 14 residues in the CDR3. This CDR3 is CASSVEVGNEKLFF. The DNA for the CDR3 is TGTGCCAGCAGCGTAGAGGTAGGGAATGAAAAACTGTTTTTT. Full variable domain (remainder filled in from reference TRBV14 and TRBJ1-4): EAGVTQFPSHSVIEKGQTVTLRCDPISGHDNLYWYRRVMGKEIKFLLHFVKESKQDESGMPNNRFLAERTGGTYSTLKVQPAELEDSGVYFCASSVEVGNEKLFFGSGTQLSVL.

This clonotype was seen at least ten times. V usage is TRBV28 and J usage is TRBJ2-6, with D perhaps matching TRBD1 (5 bases). CDR1 and CDR2 (germline): MDHEN, SYDVKM. The CDR3 sequence is 13 residues long. V was clipped by 10 bases and J by 2 bases, with 9 bases between them. The CDR3 here is CATREAGANVLTF. CDR3 sequence (DNA): TGTGCCACCAGGGAAGCTGGGGCCAACGTCCTGACTTTC.

The chain employs TRBV5-1 and TRBJ2-2; TRBD1 agrees at 10 bases. The germline V gene has CDR1 SGHRS and CDR2 YFSETQ. The CDR3 is made up of 15 amino acids. V lost 4 bases, J lost 5 bases, and 5 bases stayed unmatched. The DNA for the CDR3 is TGCGCCAGCAGCCTGGGACAGGGGCATACCGGGGAGCTGTTTTTT. It yields the protein CASSLGQGHTGELFF. The full variable domain, rest sourced from reference TRBV5-1 and TRBJ2-2, is KAGVTQTPRYLIKTRGQQVTLSCSPISGHRSVSWYQQTPGQGLQFLFEYFSETQRNKGNFPGRFSGRQFSNSRSEMNVSTLELGDSALYLCASSLGQGHTGELFFGEGSRLTVL.

Comments on this clonotype: The missing conserved phenylalanine or tryptophan at the end of this CDR3 makes a read error likely. This chain joins TRBV5-1 and TRBJ2-7; TRBD2 might be the D (6 bases). Per germline, CDR1 SGHRS and CDR2 YFSETQ. The CDR3 contains 15 residues. V lost 0 bases, J lost 0 bases, and 10 bases lay in between. The CDR3 here is CASSLASGSSYEQYL. The CDR3 DNA follows: TGCGCCAGCAGCTTGGCCTCCGGGAGCTCCTACGAGCAGTACCTC.

This chain joins TRBV9 and TRBJ1-4; D ambiguous. Between the trimmed V and J ends, which lost 3 bases and 8 bases, there was a span of 20 bases. The CDR3 extends over 16 amino acids. In germline, CDR1 is SGDLS, CDR2 YYNGEE. The DNA of the CDR3 is TGTGCCAGCAGCGCCGGGAGCGGAAGGGTTAAGGAAAAACTGTTTTTT. Protein: CASSAGSGRVKEKLFF.

The V and J genes are TRBV24-1 and TRBJ2-1; 13 bases are a match to TRBD2. Germline CDR1 reads KGHDR; CDR2 reads SFDVKD. V lost 7 bases to trimming and J lost 6 bases; unmatched junction nucleotides: 8. This CDR3 is built from 16 residues. In DNA form, the CDR3 reads TGTGCCACCAGCGGGGGACTAGCGGGAACTACCAATGAGCAGTTCTTC. It encodes CATSGGLAGTTNEQFF.

This clonotype was found many times. This chain connects TRBV9 to TRBJ1-6, with unresolved D. V lost 4 bases, J lost 6 bases, and 11 bases lay in between. Germline V lookup: CDR1 SGDLS, CDR2 YYNGEE. The CDR3 has 14 residues. The CDR3 sequence is CASSTSAANSPLHF. CDR3 DNA: TGTGCCAGCAGCACCTCAGCGGCTAATTCACCCCTCCACTTT.

There are a few counts of this clonotype. The chain employs TRBV30 and TRBJ1-2; 7 bases match TRBD1. V lost 2 bases to trimming and J lost 4 bases; unmatched junction nucleotides: 10. This CDR3 spans 15 amino acids. The germline V gene encodes CDR1 GTSNPN and CDR2 SVGIG (reference sequence). The CDR3 loop is CAWSKTGSSGYGYTF. The CDR3 coding sequence is TGTGCCTGGAGTAAGACAGGGAGCAGCGGCTATGGCTACACCTTC.

The V call is TRBV7-9, the J call TRBJ2-7, with 9 bases matching TRBD1. CDR1 and CDR2 from the germline V gene are SEHNR and FQNEAQ (reference sequence). J lost 3 bases, V lost 5 bases, and 5 bases had no gene match. The CDR3 contains 14 residues. Here the CDR3 reads CASSKTGGNYEQYF. The CDR3 bases are TGTGCCAGCAGCAAGACAGGGGGTAACTACGAGCAGTACTTC.

This clonotype was recorded at least ten times. This sequence joins TRBV7-9 and TRBJ2-5, with D possibly matching TRBD2 (6 bases). The CDR3 contains 14 residues. V was pared by 5 bases and J by 4 bases, with 14 bases between. CDR1 and CDR2 (germline): SEHNR, FQNEAQ (reference sequence). DNA of the CDR3: TGTGCCAGCAGCGAAGTTAGCGGTGGAGAGACCCAGTACTTC. Its translation is CASSEVSGGETQYF.

This chain links TRBV7-3 with TRBJ2-2; the D call may be TRBD1 or TRBD2 (5 bases each). Trimming removed 2 bases from V and 4 bases from J, with 8 bases in between. Germline CDR1 reads SGHTA; CDR2 reads FQGTGA. This CDR3 has 14 residues. The CDR3 bases are TGTGCCAGCAGCTTATCGGGACCCACCGGGGAGCTGTTTTTT. Residues: CASSLSGPTGELFF.

About this clonotype itself: The CDR3 does not close with the conserved phenylalanine or tryptophan, likely indicating a read error. The gene calls are TRBV12-3 or TRBV12-4 and TRBJ2-7; the D gene is possibly TRBD2 (7 bases). The V gene lost 6 bases and the J gene lost 4 bases, with 19 bases spanning the gap. The CDR3 is 15 amino acids. The CDR3 coding sequence is TGTGCCAGCAGGGCGAGGGGGGGCGCCTCTTACGAGCAGTACATC. Protein product: CASRARGGASYEQYI.

This clonotype was detected many times. The chain uses TRBV6-1 and TRBJ2-7, with TRBD2 matching 7 bases. The CDR3 sequence is 18 residues long. With 6 bases clipped from V and 2 bases from J, the junction kept 19 bases outside the gene matches. The germline CDR1 and CDR2 sequences are MNHNS and SASEGT. The CDR3 DNA reads as TGTGCCAGCAGCCGCAAAGGGAGTCTGGCTAGCGGTACCTACGAGCAGTACTTC. Translating gives CASSRKGSLASGTYEQYF.

This chain uses TRBV7-2 with TRBJ1-1; D unresolved. Deletions cut 4 bases from V and 4 bases from J, with 13 bases between. There are 14 residues in the CDR3. CDR1 SGHTA and CDR2 FQGNSA come from the germline V gene. The CDR3 protein is CASSSQDGSTEAFF. CDR3 nucleotide sequence: TGTGCCAGCAGCTCACAAGACGGGTCCACTGAAGCTTTCTTT.

This clonotype was counted ten times or more. The chain uses TRBV7-3 and TRBJ2-1, with TRBD1 matching over 10 bases. This CDR3 region has 14 residues. Looked up from germline, CDR1 is SGHTA and CDR2 is FQGTGA. The ends lost 5 bases at V and 9 bases at J; junction bases unmatched: 7. CDR3: CASSAYRDRGEQFF. DNA of the CDR3: TGTGCCAGCAGCGCCTACCGGGACAGGGGTGAGCAGTTCTTC.

This chain joins TRBV20-1 and TRBJ1-1, with 7 bases that match TRBD1. Germline lookup yields CDR1 DFQATT and CDR2 SNEGSKA (reference sequence). After removal of 6 bases from V and 0 bases from J, the junction contained 7 bases not matched to a gene. This CDR3 is built from 14 residues. The CDR3 region has the DNA TGCAGTGCAGTACGGGGGACAGTGAACACTGAAGCTTTCTTT. Its protein product is CSAVRGTVNTEAFF.

This clonotype has only a few counts. The chain joins TRBV20-1 to TRBJ2-2; the match to TRBD1 covers 12 bases. The V segment lost 3 bases and the J segment 6 bases; nucleotides outside the gene matches: 5. CDR1 is DFQATT, CDR2 SNEGSKA, per germline (reference sequence). This CDR3 has 15 amino acids. For the CDR3, the DNA is TGCAGTGCTAGGGGACAGGGGGCGCACCCCGGGGAGCTGTTTTTT. It encodes CSARGQGAHPGELFF.

The chain combines TRBV20-1 with TRBJ1-6, with 9 bases identical to TRBD1. This CDR3 region has 16 residues. V lost 3 bases to trimming and J lost 1 base; unmatched junction nucleotides: 4. Germline V lookup: CDR1 DFQATT, CDR2 SNEGSKA (reference sequence). CDR3 sequence: CSAREDRGSYNSPLHF. The CDR3 DNA sequence: TGCAGTGCTAGGGAAGACAGGGGGTCCTATAATTCACCCCTCCACTTT.

In its sample, this clonotype was seen many times. The V and J genes are TRBV30 and TRBJ1-2; no clear D gene. The CDR3 loop spans 12 amino acids. V lost 1 base and J 6 bases, leaving 9 bases between the germline ends. Per germline, CDR1 GTSNPN and CDR2 SVGIG (reference sequence). CDR3 in DNA: TGTGCCTGGAGTGATTTGAGTGATGGCTACACCTTC. Protein product: CAWSDLSDGYTF.